This T cell receptor (beta chain) was profiled in a study of neurological immune-mediated disorders. This clonotype has a count of ten or more. TCRdb reanalysed the 5' RACE reads using MiXCR and keeps one entry per CDR3 protein. This sample yields about 120,000 distinct CDR3 sequences, of which more than 2.5% are seen a single time; 1.3% belongs to the top ten. Sequencing input: PBMCs. The source is a woman in her twenties or thirties with multiple sclerosis.

The CDR3 here is CSAREPSGADTQYF. CDR3 in DNA: TGCAGTGCTAGAGAACCTAGCGGGGCAGATACGCAGTATTTT. The rearrangement links TRBV20-1 to TRBJ2-3, with 9 bases aligning to TRBD2. J gave up 4 bases and V 0 bases, and 2 bases lay outside the gene matches. From germline, CDR1 is DFQATT and CDR2 SNEGSKA (reference sequence). This CDR3 is built from 14 residues.